This T cell receptor (beta chain) was profiled in a study of OX40 agonist ivuxolimab in advanced cancers. Study-wide background: A mean age of around 63 years, range about 23 to 90, was recorded, and 82.7% were male. Whole-study findings and limits: Clonal expansion was seen in CD4+ and CD8+ blood T cells by week 6 at 0.1 to 3.0 mg/kg. Antigen targets of the expanded peripheral T cells went undetermined.

There are 15 residues in the CDR3. The junction had 4 bases not matched to a gene; V was cut back by 1 base and J by 9 bases. Germline V gene sequence: CDR1 SGHRS, CDR2 YFSETQ. Produced via immunoSEQ multiplex PCR; TCRdb's table is partial and in-frame only. The data contain about 82,000 clones, around 88% of them singletons. About this clone: Its target is not known.

The specimen was CD4+ or CD8+ T cells sorted from blood, collected in a trial of the OX40 agonist ivuxolimab. The sequence came from an adult with an advanced solid tumor such as melanoma, head and neck, liver or kidney cancer. This chain links TRBV5-1 with TRBJ2-1, with 13 bases that match TRBD2. DNA for the CDR3: TGCGCCAGCAGCTTGACTAGCGGGAGGGCCGGTGAGCAGTTCTTC. Protein sequence: CASSLTSGRAGEQFF.